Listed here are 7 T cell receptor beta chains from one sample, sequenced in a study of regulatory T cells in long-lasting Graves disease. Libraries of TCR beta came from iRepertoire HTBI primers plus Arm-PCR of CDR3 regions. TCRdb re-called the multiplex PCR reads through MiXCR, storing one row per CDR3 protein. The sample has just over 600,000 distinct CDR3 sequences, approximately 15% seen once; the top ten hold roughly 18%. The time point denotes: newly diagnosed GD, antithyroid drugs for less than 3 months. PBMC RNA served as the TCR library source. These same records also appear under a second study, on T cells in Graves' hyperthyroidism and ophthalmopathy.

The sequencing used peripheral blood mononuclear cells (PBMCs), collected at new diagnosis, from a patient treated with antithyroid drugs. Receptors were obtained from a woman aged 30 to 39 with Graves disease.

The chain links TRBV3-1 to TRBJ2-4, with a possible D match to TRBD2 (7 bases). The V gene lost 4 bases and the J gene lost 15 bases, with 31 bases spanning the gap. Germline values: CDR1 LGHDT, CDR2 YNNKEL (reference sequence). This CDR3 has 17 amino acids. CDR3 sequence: CASSPPGPMAGAGERYF. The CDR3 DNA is TGTGCCAGCAGCCCTCCGGGACCAATGGCGGGGGCGGGAGAAAGGTACTTC.

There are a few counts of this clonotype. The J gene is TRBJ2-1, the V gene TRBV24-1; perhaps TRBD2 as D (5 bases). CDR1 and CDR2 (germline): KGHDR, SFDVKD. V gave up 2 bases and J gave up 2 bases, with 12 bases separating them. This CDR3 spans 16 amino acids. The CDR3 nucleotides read TGTGCCACCAGTGATTCCTTAGCGCTTACCTACAATGAGCAGTTCTTC. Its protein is CATSDSLALTYNEQFF.

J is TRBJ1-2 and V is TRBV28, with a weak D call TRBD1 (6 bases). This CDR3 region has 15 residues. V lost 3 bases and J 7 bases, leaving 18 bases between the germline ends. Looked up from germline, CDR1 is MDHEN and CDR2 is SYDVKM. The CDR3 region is CASSLPIRGAGGYTF. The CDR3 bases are TGTGCCAGCAGTTTGCCCATTCGGGGGGCGGGTGGCTACACCTTC.

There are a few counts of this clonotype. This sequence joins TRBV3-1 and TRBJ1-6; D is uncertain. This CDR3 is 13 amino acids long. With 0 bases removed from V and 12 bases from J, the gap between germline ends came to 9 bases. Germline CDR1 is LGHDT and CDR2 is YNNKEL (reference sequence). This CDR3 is CASSQDDRGPLHF. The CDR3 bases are TGTGCCAGCAGCCAAGATGATCGAGGACCCCTCCACTTT.

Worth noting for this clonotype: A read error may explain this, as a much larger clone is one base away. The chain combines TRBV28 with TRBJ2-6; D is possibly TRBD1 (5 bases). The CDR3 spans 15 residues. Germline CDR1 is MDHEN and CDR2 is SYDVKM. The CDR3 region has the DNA TGTGCCAGCAGTTTTACCGGAACTGGGGCCAACTTCCTGACTTTC. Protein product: CASSFTGTGANFLTF.

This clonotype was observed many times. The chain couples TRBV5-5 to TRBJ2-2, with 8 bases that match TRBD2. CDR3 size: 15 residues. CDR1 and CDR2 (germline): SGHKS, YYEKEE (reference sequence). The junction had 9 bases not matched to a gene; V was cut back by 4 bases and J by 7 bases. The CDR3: CASSLAAGGNGELFF. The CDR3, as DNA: TGTGCCAGCAGCCTCGCCGCGGGGGGCAACGGGGAGCTGTTTTTT. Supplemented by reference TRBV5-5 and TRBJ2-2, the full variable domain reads DAGVTQSPTHLIKTRGQQVTLRCSPISGHKSVSWYQQVLGQGPQFIFQYYEKEERGRGNFPDRFSARQFPNYSSELNVNALLLGDSALYLCASSLAAGGNGELFFGEGSRLTVL.

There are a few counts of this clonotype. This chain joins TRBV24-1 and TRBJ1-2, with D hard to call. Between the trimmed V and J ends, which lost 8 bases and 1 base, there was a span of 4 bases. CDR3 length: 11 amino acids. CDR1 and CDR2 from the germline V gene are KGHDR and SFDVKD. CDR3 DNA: TGTGCCACCATGGATAACTATGGCTACACCTTC. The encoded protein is CATMDNYGYTF.